This T cell receptor beta chain was sequenced for a study of cytomegalovirus exposure and HLA in healthy donors. Study observations and caveats: Among TCR beta chains, those listed as cytomegalovirus-associated numbered under 200. More clonal expansion characterized HLA-associated TCR beta chains than equally common others in a later analysis.

On this clone itself: Its matching antigen is unknown.

The PCR contained 60 Vbeta and 13 Jbeta primers. Assay used: immunoSEQ multiplex PCR; TCRdb lists only in-frame clones, some missing. The table lists around 200,000 clones, more than 70% of them singletons, with approximately 5% in the top ten. CDR3 length equals 13 residues. Germline V gene data show CDR1 as MNHEY and CDR2 as SVGAGI. Trimming cost V 7 bases and J 1 base, with 10 bases left between them. The chain employs TRBV6-5 and TRBJ1-1; D gene ambiguous. The TCR comes from a man aged 30 to 39 in good health and CMV-seropositive. Input material: PBMCs. The CDR3 is CASTSYRNTEAFF. The CDR3, as DNA: TGTGCCAGCACCTCCTACAGGAACACTGAAGCTTTCTTT.